This record covers a single TCR beta chain. This sample was included in a study of shared clonotypes between healthy human individuals. In the study overall: Each donor had three CD4 naive, three CD4 memory, two CD8 naive and one CD8 memory plate.

This table comes from immunoSEQ multiplex PCR, and its TCRdb copy is limited to in-frame clones, with some not included. The sample holds 2 million to 3 million clones, 93% seen once. Trimming removed 5 bases at V and 3 bases at J, with 17 bases between. The length of the CDR3 is 15 residues. Germline CDR1 reads SGHNT; CDR2 reads YYREEE (reference sequence). Among the donors, all were Caucasian adults who lived in Nashville, Tennessee. Splitting of CD4+ cells produced CD45RA+ naive and CD45RA-negative memory subsets. V is TRBV5-4 and J is TRBJ2-5, with a weak D call TRBD2 (5 bases). The receptor was derived from a man between 18 and 35 years old in good health. Some clones in this sample may be carry-over from other donors' samples. Input material: naive CD4+ T cells from PBMCs. Subset of the sample: CD45RA+ positively selected. As DNA, the CDR3 is TGTGCCAGCAGTACGCTAGTAGCGCAAGAAGAGACCCAGTACTTC. It yields the protein CASSTLVAQEETQYF.